The present entry profiles one TCR beta chain with its context. J lost 2 bases, V lost 2 bases, and 10 bases had no gene match. The CDR3 covers 17 residues. This table comes from immunoSEQ multiplex PCR, and its TCRdb copy is limited to in-frame clones, with some not included. This table has fewer than 75,000 clones, roughly 90% appearing once. The record originates from a study of T cell changes during pregnancy in multiple sclerosis. This clonotype was obtained from a female donor with multiple sclerosis, enrolled in a pregnancy study. The J gene is TRBJ1-2, the V gene TRBV23-1, with 8 bases matching TRBD1. TRBV23-1 is labeled an ORF, and its function is uncertain. The sample was CD8+ T cells from peripheral blood mononuclear cells, taken before pregnancy. CDR3: CASSQPSDRGWNYGYTF. The DNA for the CDR3 is TGCGCCAGCAGTCAACCTTCTGACAGGGGATGGAACTATGGCTACACCTTC.